What follows are 3 T cell receptor beta chains derived from one specimen sequenced in a study of post-analysis software for immune sequencing data (dated by TCRdb to 2014 to 2015). Receptor libraries were prepared by PCR. The instrument given in TCRdb is Illumina HiSeq 2500. To reduce PCR and sequencing biases, unique molecular identifiers were incorporated into the TCR beta cDNA libraries. Through fastp at Q25 and MiXCR, TCRdb rebuilt clones from the public reads, retaining in-frame beta chains. Rows are combined by CDR3 protein, so each entry shows the most common genes and DNA. Within this sample are 750,000 to 900,000 distinct CDR3 sequences, with under 60% of them counted one time only. Jointly, the top ten make up approximately 5% of the sample. Study-wide conclusions, independent of this receptor: Significantly higher frequencies in patients than in controls were found for five TRBV segments, including TRBV5-6, TRBV5-1 and TRBV20-1.

For these receptors, no antigen is known. Material: blood. These receptors were taken from a girl aged 5-17 years with multiple sclerosis.

J is TRBJ2-1 and V is TRBV5-1, with TRBD2 as a possible D gene (5 bases). The CDR3 is 16 amino acids. V was clipped by 4 bases and J by 5 bases, with 19 bases between them. Per germline, CDR1 SGHRS and CDR2 YFSETQ. CDR3 DNA sequence: TGCGCCAGCAGCGCGGCCAGGACTGGTAAGAACAATGAGCAGTTCTTC. Translating it yields CASSAARTGKNNEQFF.

The chain recombines TRBV15 with TRBJ2-7; D is ambiguous. There are 14 residues in the CDR3. CDR1 is LNHNV and CDR2 is YYDKDF in the germline V gene (reference sequence). V dropped 0 bases and J dropped 5 bases, with 11 bases sitting between them. The chain's CDR3 is CATSRDLVDHEQYF. DNA for the CDR3: TGTGCCACCAGCAGAGATCTTGTTGATCACGAGCAGTACTTC.

This clonotype turned up a few times. CDR3 amino acids: CASSLAGRQGDGYTF. CDR3 sequence (DNA): TGTGCCAGCAGCTTAGCGGGCCGGCAGGGGGATGGCTACACCTTC. The chain is built from TRBV7-8 and TRBJ1-2; 7 bases line up with TRBD1. Germline CDR1 is SGHVS and CDR2 is FQNEAQ. The CDR3 is 15 residues long. The ends lost 0 bases at V and 6 bases at J; junction bases unmatched: 7.